This TCR beta chain was found in a study of T cell responses to AZD1222 COVID-19 vaccine. As to this clone: What it binds is not known.

Study-level findings and limits: There were vaccine-associated CD4 TCRs across spike, dominant at 160-218 and 743-854. Baseline serology detected seropositivity in only five to seven AZD1222 recipients.

The CDR3 is 13 residues long. V was cut by 1 base and J by 7 bases, with 11 bases left in between. The germline V gene encodes CDR1 SGHDT and CDR2 YYEEEE. Produced via immunoSEQ multiplex PCR; TCRdb's table is partial and in-frame only. The sample carries 95,000 to 150,000 clones, around nine tenths recorded once. This chain links TRBV5-6 with TRBJ1-1; D perhaps matches TRBD1 (5 bases). Sequencing was performed on peripheral blood, taken 28 days after the second dose of the MenACWY control vaccine. The TCR sequence derives from an adult who received the MenACWY meningococcal vaccine as a control. CDR3 amino acids: CASSLKRGGEAFF. The CDR3 bases are TGTGCCAGCAGCTTGAAAAGGGGAGGTGAAGCTTTCTTT.